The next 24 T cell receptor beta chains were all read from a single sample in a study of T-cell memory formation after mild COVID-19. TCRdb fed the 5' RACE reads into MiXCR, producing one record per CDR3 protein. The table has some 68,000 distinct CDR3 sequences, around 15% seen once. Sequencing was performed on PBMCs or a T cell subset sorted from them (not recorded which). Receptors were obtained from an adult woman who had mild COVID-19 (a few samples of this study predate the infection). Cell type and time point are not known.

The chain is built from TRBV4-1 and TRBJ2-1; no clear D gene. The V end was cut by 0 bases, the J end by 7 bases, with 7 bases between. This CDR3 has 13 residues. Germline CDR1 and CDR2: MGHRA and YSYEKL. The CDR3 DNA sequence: TGCGCCAGCAGCCAAGATGTAGTAAATGAGCAGTTCTTC. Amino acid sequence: CASSQDVVNEQFF.

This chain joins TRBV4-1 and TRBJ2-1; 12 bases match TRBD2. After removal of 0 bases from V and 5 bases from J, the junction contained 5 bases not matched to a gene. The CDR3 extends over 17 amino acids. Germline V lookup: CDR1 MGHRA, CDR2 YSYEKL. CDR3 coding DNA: TGCGCCAGCAGCCAAGAGAGACTAGCGGGGGTAAACAATGAGCAGTTCTTC. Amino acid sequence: CASSQERLAGVNNEQFF.

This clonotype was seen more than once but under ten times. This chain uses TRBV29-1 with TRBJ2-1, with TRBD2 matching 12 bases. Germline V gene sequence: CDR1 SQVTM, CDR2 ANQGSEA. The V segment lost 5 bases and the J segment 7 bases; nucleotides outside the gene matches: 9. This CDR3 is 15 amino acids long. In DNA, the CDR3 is TGCAGCGTTCTAAAGACCGGGACTAGCGGGAATGAGCAGTTCTTC. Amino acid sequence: CSVLKTGTSGNEQFF.

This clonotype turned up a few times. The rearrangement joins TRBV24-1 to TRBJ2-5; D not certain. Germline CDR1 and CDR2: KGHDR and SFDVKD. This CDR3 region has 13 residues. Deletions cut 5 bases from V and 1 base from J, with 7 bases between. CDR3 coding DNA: TGTGCCACCAGTGGGAAGTCCCAAGAGACCCAGTACTTC. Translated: CATSGKSQETQYF.

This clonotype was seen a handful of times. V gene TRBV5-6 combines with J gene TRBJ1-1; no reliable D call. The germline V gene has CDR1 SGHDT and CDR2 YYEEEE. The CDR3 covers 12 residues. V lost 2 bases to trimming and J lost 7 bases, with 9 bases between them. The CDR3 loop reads CASSFAELEAFF. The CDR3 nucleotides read TGTGCCAGCAGCTTTGCGGAACTTGAAGCTTTCTTT.

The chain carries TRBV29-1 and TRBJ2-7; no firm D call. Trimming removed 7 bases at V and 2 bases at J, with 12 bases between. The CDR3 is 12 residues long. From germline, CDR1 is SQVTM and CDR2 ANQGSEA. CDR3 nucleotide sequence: TGCAGCGCCGAGAACAGTCCCTACGAGCAGTACTTC. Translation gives CSAENSPYEQYF.

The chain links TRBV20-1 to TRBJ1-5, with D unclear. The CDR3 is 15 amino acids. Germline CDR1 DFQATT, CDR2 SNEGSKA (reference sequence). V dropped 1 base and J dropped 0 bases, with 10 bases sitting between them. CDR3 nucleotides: TGCAGTGCTAGAGTCGCGCGAATTAGCAATCAGCCCCAGCATTTT. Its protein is CSARVARISNQPQHF.

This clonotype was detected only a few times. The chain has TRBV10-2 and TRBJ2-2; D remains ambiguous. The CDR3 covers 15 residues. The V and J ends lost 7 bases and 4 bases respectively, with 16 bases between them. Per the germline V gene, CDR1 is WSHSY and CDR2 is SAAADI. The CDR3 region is CASTPSLMGTGELFF. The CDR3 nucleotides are TGCGCCAGCACGCCGTCCCTTATGGGCACCGGGGAGCTGTTTTTT.

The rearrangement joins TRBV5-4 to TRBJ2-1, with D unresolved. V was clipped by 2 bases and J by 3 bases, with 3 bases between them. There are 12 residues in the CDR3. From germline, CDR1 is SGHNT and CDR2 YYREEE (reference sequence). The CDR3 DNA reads TGTGCCAGCAGCTTCGACTACAATGAGCAGTTCTTC. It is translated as CASSFDYNEQFF.

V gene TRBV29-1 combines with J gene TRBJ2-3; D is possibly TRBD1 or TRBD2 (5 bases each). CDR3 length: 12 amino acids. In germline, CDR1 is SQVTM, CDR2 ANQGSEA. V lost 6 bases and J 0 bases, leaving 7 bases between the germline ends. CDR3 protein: CSVRDSTDTQYF. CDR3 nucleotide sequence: TGCAGCGTCAGGGACAGCACAGATACGCAGTATTTT.

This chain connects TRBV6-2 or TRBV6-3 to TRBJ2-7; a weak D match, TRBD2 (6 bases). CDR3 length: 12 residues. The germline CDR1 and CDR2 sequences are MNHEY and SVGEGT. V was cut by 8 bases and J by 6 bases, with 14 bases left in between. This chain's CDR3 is CASGLHRGEQYF. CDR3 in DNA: TGTGCCAGCGGACTACATCGCGGCGAGCAGTACTTC.

CDR3 DNA sequence: TGTGCCAGCAGCTTTACCGGGACAGGGGGCGACGAGCAGTACTTC. Its protein is CASSFTGTGGDEQYF. The J gene is TRBJ2-7, the V gene TRBV7-2, with 12 bases identical to TRBD1. V lost 3 bases, J lost 5 bases, and 5 bases stayed unmatched. Germline V gene sequence: CDR1 SGHTA, CDR2 FQGNSA. The CDR3 extends over 15 amino acids.

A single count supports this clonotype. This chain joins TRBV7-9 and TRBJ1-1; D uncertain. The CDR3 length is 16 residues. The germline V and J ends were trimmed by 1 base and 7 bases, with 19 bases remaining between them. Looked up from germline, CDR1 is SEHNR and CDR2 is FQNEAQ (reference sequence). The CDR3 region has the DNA TGTGCCAGCAGCTTAGGCCTCCACGAACGTCCCTTTGAAGCTTTCTTT. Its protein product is CASSLGLHERPFEAFF.

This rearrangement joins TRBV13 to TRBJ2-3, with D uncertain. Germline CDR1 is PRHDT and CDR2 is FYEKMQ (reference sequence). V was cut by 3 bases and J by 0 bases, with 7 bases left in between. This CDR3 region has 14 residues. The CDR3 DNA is TGTGCCAGCAGCTTGGGGTACAGCACAGATACGCAGTATTTT. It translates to CASSLGYSTDTQYF.

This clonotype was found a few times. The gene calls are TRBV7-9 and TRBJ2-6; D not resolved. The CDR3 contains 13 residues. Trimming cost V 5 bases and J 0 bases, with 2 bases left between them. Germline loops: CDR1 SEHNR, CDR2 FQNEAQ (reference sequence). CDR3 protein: CASSVSGANVLTF. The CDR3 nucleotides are TGTGCCAGCAGCGTCTCTGGGGCCAACGTCCTGACTTTC. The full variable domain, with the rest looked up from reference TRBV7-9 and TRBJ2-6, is DTGVSQNPRHKITKRGQNVTFRCDPISEHNRLYWYRQTLGQGPEFLTYFQNEAQLEKSRLLSDRFSAERPKGSFSTLEIQRTEQGDSAMYLCASSVSGANVLTFGAGSRLTVL.

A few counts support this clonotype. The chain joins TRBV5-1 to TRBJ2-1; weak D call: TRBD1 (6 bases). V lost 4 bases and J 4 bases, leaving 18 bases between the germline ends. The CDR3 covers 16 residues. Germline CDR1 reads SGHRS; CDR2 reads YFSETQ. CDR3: CASSPPDGDKYNEQFF. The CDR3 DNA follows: TGCGCCAGCAGCCCCCCCGACGGGGACAAATACAATGAGCAGTTCTTC. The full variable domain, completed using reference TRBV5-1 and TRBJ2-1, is KAGVTQTPRYLIKTRGQQVTLSCSPISGHRSVSWYQQTPGQGLQFLFEYFSETQRNKGNFPGRFSGRQFSNSRSEMNVSTLELGDSALYLCASSPPDGDKYNEQFFGPGTRLTVL.

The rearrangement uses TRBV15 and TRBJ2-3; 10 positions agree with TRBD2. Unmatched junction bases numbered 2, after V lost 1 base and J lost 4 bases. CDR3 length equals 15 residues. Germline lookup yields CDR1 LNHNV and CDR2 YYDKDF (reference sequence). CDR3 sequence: CATSRVAGGADTQYF. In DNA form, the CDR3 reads TGTGCCACCAGCAGAGTAGCGGGGGGCGCAGATACGCAGTATTTT.

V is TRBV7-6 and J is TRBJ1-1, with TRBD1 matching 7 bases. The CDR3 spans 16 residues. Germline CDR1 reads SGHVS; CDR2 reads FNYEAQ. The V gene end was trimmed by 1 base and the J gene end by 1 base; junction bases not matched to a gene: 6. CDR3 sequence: CASSLGQGGGNTEAFF. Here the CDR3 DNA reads TGTGCCAGCAGCTTAGGACAGGGAGGCGGGAACACTGAAGCTTTCTTT.

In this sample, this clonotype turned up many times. The CDR3 coding sequence is TGCGCCAGCAGCTGGGACCCGGGGCCGACAGAGACCCAGTACTTC. Its translation is CASSWDPGPTETQYF. J is TRBJ2-5 and V is TRBV5-1; D possibly uses TRBD1 or TRBD2 (5 bases each). CDR1 is SGHRS, CDR2 YFSETQ, per germline. Trimming cost V 3 bases and J 4 bases, with 16 bases left between them. The CDR3 loop spans 15 amino acids.

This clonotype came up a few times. The CDR3 region is CASSPTSREGLGYTDTQYF. CDR3 DNA: TGTGCCAGCAGCCCGACTTCGCGGGAGGGCCTCGGTTACACAGATACGCAGTATTTT. The gene calls are TRBV5-5 and TRBJ2-3, with 9 bases matching TRBD2. The V segment lost 4 bases and the J segment 2 bases; nucleotides outside the gene matches: 17. Germline CDR1 reads SGHKS; CDR2 reads YYEKEE (reference sequence). The length of the CDR3 is 19 residues.

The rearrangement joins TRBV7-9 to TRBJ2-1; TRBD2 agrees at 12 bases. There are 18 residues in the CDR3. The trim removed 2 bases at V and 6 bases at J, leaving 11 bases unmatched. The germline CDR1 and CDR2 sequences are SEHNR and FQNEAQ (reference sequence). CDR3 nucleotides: TGTGCCAGCAGCTTATACCTAGCGGGGGGGTTAGGGCCCAATGAGCAGTTCTTC. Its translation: CASSLYLAGGLGPNEQFF.

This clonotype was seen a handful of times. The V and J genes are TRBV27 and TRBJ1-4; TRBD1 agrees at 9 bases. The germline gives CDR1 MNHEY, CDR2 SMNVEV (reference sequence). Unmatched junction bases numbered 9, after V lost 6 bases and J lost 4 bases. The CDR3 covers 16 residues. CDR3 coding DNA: TGTGCCAGCAGATCGAACACAGGGGGCCTTAATGAAAAACTGTTTTTT. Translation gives CASRSNTGGLNEKLFF.

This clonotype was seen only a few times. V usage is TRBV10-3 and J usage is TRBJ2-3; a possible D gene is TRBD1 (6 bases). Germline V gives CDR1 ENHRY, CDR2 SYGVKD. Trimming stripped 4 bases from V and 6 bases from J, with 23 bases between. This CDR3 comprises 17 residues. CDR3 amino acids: CAISGYRDTSRLDTQYF. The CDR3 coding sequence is TGTGCCATCAGTGGATACCGGGACACGTCTCGATTGGATACGCAGTATTTT.

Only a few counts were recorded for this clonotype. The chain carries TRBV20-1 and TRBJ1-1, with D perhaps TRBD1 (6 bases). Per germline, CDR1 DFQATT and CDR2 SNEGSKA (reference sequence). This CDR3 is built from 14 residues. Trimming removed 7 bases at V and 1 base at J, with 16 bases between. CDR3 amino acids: CSGSEGVENTEAFF. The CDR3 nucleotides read TGCAGTGGTAGCGAGGGGGTTGAGAACACTGAAGCTTTCTTT.